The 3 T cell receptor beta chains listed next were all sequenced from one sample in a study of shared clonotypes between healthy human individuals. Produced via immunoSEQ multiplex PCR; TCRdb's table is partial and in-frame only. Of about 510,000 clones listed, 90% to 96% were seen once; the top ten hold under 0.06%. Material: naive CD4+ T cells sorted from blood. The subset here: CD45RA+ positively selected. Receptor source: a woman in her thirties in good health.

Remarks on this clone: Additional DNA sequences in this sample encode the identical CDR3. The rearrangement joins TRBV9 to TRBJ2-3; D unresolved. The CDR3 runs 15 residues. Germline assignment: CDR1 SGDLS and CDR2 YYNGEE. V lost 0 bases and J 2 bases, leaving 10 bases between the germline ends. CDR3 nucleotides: TGTGCCAGCAGCGTAGCAGGCGGTCCCACAGATACGCAGTATTTT. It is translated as CASSVAGGPTDTQYF.

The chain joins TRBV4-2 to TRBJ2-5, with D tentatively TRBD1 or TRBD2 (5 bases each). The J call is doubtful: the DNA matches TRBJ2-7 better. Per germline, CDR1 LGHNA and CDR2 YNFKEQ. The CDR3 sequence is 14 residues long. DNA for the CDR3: TGTGCCAGCAGCGGGGGAATAGGAAGCTACGAGCAGTACTTC. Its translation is CASSGGIGSYEQYF.

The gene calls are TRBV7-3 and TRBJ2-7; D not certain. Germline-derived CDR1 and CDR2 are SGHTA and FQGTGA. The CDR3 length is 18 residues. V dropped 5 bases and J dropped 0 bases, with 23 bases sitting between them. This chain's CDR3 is CASSPALRTAILSYEQYF. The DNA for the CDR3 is TGTGCCAGCAGCCCAGCTCTCCGGACCGCCATACTCTCCTACGAGCAGTACTTC.